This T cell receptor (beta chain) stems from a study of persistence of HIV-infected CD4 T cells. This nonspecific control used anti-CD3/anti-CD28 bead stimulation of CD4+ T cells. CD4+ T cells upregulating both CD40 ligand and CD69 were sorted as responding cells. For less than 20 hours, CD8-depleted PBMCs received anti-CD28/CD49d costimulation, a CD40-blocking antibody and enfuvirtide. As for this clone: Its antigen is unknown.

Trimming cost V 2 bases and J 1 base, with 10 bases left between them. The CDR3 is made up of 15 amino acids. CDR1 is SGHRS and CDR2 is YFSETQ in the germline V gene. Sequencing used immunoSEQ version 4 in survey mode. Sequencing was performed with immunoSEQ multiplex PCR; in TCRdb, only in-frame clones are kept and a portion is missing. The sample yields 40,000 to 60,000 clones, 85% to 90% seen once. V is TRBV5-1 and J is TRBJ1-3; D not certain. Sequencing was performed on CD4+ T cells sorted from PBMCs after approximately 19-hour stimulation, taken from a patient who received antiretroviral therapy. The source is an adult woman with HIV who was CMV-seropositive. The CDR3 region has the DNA TGCGCCAGCAGCTTTGGACCGGCATCTGGAAACACCATATATTTT. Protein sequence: CASSFGPASGNTIYF.